This TCR beta chain stems from a study of CD8+ T cells in alopecia areata. V trimming: 2 bases; J trimming: 4 bases; junction bases outside the gene matches: 9. Germline lookup yields CDR1 GTSNPN and CDR2 SVGIG (reference sequence). The CDR3 has 15 residues. About this clone: Its antigen is unidentified.

PBMC-derived CD4+ and CD8+ T cells were sorted. General study results and limits: Elevated clonality characterized lesional scalp relative to normal scalp, particularly in alopecia totalis/universalis. Whereas mice showed it more clearly, TCR sharing across patients was murkier, possibly because of HLA.

After isolation, RNA underwent reverse transcription to generate cDNA as the sequencing template. Libraries were prepared by immunoSEQ multiplex PCR; TCRdb keeps only in-frame clonotypes and omits some of them. The table records roughly 150,000 clones, about three fifths of them present only once. The specimen was CD4+ T cells sorted from blood. The J gene is TRBJ2-3, the V gene TRBV30, with 7 bases fitting TRBD2. This clonotype was sampled from a human donor in good health. CDR3 region: CAWSLRGSGADTQYF. In nucleotides, the CDR3 is TGTGCCTGGAGTCTACGCGGGAGCGGGGCAGATACGCAGTATTTT.